This TCR beta chain appears in the sequencing data of a study of monozygotic twins with cystic fibrosis. Clones were read by immunoSEQ multiplex PCR, and TCRdb kept only the in-frame ones, dropping some. The sample yields roughly 25,000 clones, about 96% seen once. Germline assignment: CDR1 SGHTA and CDR2 FQGNSA. Trimming took 2 bases from V and 2 from J, leaving 9 bases between them. This CDR3 is 14 amino acids long. J is TRBJ2-5 and V is TRBV7-2; no clear D. The sequencing sample was made of blood. The clonotype was recovered from a girl aged 2 to 10 with cystic fibrosis. The CDR3 sequence: CASSLWAGQETQYF. The CDR3 region has the DNA TGTGCCAGCAGCTTATGGGCAGGTCAAGAGACCCAGTACTTC.